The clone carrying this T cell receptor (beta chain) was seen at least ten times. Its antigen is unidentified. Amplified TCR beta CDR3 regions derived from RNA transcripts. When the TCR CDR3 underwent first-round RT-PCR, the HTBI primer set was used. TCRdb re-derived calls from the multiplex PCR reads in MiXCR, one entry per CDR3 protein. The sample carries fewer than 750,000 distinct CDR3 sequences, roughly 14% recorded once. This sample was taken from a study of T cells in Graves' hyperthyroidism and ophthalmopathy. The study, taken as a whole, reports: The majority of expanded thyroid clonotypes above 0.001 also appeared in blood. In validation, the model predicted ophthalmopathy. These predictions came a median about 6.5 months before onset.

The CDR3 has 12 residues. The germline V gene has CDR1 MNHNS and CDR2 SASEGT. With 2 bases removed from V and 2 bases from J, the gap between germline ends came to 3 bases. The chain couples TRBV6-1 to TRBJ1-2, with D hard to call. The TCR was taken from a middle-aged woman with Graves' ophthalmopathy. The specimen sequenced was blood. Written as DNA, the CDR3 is TGTGCCAGCAGTGAACAGAACTATGGCTACACCTTC. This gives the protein CASSEQNYGYTF.